This TCR beta chain derives from a study of shared clonotypes between healthy human individuals. Study results and limitations: The low donor count limited represented genetic and exposure-history diversity.

The CDR3 length is 13 residues. The V gene's germline CDR1 is SEHNR and CDR2 FQNEAQ (reference sequence). V was pared by 7 bases and J by 8 bases, with 15 bases between. Clones were sequenced by immunoSEQ multiplex PCR, and TCRdb holds only the in-frame ones, with some missing. The sample has about 2.1 million clones, about 94% seen once. This clone was seen only once. Its antigen remains unknown. CD45RO-negative CD8 cells positively selected for CCR7 made up the naive population, which excluded terminally differentiated effector memory CD45RA+ cells. This rearrangement joins TRBV7-9 to TRBJ2-1; D unresolved. The source material was naive CD8+ T cells from PBMCs. The sequence came from a man younger than 35 in good health. Some clones in this sample may be carry-over from other donors' samples. CDR3 coding DNA: TGTGCCAGCACGACCACCCCTGGCGATGAGCAGTTCTTC. Translation: CASTTTPGDEQFF.